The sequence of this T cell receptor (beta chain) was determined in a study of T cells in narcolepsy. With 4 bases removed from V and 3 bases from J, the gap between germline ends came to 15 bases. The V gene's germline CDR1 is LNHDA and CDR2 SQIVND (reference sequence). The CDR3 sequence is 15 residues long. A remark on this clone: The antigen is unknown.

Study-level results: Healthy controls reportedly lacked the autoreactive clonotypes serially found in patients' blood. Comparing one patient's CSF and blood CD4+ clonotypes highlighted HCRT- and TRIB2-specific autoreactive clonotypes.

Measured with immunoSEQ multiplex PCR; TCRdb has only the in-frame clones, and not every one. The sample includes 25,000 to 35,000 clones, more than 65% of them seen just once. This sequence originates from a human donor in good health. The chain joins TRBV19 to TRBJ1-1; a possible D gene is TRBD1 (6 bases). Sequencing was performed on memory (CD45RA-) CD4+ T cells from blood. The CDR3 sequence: CASSTAGTLYTEAFF. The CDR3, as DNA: TGTGCCAGTAGTACCGCCGGGACACTTTACACTGAAGCTTTCTTT.